This TCR beta chain derives from a study of vaccination effects on CD4 cells after COVID-19. As for this clone: Its antigen is currently unknown.

Cells that had been cultured for 10 days were the source of isolated CD4+ T cells. Two-dose BNT162b2 or mRNA-1273 vaccination was given to participants. Cultures had half their medium replaced with IL-2 medium on days 3 and 7. Clones were sequenced by immunoSEQ multiplex PCR, and TCRdb holds only the in-frame ones, with some missing. Of about 71,000 clones listed, roughly 80% are singletons. This CDR3 comprises 15 residues. V lost 0 bases and J lost 5, with 11 bases in between. CDR1 and CDR2 (germline): LGHNA, YNFKEQ. The chain couples TRBV4-2 to TRBJ2-1; D unclear. This TCR derives from a human donor who received a COVID-19 vaccine. The sequencing used CD4+ T cells from PBMCs cultured without peptide, collected after COVID-19 vaccination. This CDR3 reads CASSQDGRIDNEQFF. The CDR3 DNA reads TGTGCCAGCAGCCAAGATGGAAGAATCGACAATGAGCAGTTCTTC.